These 5 T cell receptor beta chains were sequenced from one sample in a study of blood T cell repertoires in COVID-19. Only in-frame clones appear in the TCRdb table, and some are missing; sequencing was by immunoSEQ multiplex PCR. The data contain 160,000 or so clones, approximately 87% of them seen just once; the ten biggest clones take up roughly 4%. The sequenced sample was peripheral blood. The origin of the receptors is a woman aged 70-85 years with acute or convalescent COVID-19.

J is TRBJ1-6 and V is TRBV10-3; TRBD1 matches 7 bases. This CDR3 has 14 residues. V shed 6 bases, J shed 9 bases, and the junction held 8 bases outside the gene matches. Germline CDR1 is ENHRY and CDR2 is SYGVKD. This CDR3 reads CAISYDRVGSPLHF. The CDR3 coding sequence is TGTGCCATCAGCTACGACAGGGTTGGTTCACCCCTCCACTTT.

The chain has TRBV28 and TRBJ2-5, with 14 bases lining up with TRBD2. The CDR3 runs 16 residues. CDR1 and CDR2 from the germline V gene are MDHEN and SYDVKM. The V segment lost 8 bases and the J segment 5 bases; nucleotides outside the gene matches: 10. The CDR3 region is CASGGTSGRLWETQYF. The CDR3 DNA reads as TGTGCCAGCGGGGGGACTAGCGGGAGATTGTGGGAGACCCAGTACTTC.

This clone was observed a handful of times. V is TRBV10-2 and J is TRBJ1-6, with D perhaps matching TRBD1 (6 bases). The V gene's germline CDR1 is WSHSY and CDR2 SAAADI. The V and J ends lost 6 bases and 5 bases respectively, with 11 bases between them. The CDR3 length is 14 residues. CDR3 nucleotide sequence: TGCGCCAGCAGGATGGGGGCAAATAATTCACCCCTCCACTTT. It is translated as CASRMGANNSPLHF.

V usage is TRBV28 and J usage is TRBJ1-5; possible D gene TRBD1, 6 bases. The V end lost 9 bases, the J end lost 0 bases, and 18 bases lay between the germline ends. CDR1 is MDHEN and CDR2 is SYDVKM in the germline V gene. The CDR3 has 16 residues. CDR3 DNA: TGTGCCAGTAAGACAGGTGGGAGCTATAGCAATCAGCCCCAGCATTTT. It yields the protein CASKTGGSYSNQPQHF.

The chain employs TRBV7-2 and TRBJ2-2, with 13 positions matching TRBD2. The J segment lost 8 bases and the V segment lost 5 bases, leaving 17 bases of the junction unmatched. The CDR3 is made up of 19 amino acids. CDR1 and CDR2 from the germline V gene are SGHTA and FQGNSA. CDR3 sequence: CASSPRLAGGIRFAGELFF. The DNA for the CDR3 is TGTGCCAGCAGCCCTCGACTAGCGGGAGGTATACGTTTTGCTGGGGAGCTGTTTTTT.